This T cell receptor beta chain comes out of a study of T cells in Graves' hyperthyroidism and ophthalmopathy (dated by TCRdb to the late 2010s). Looking at the study overall: Peripheral blood samples were taken at the time of initial diagnosis, prior to any treatment. To identify distinguishing TCR V-J signatures, a discovery cohort of roughly 100 patients was used, comprising 40 to 45 with Graves' ophthalmopathy and about 59 with stable Graves' hyperthyroidism. Whether ophthalmopathy could be predicted prospectively was tested in an independent validation cohort made up of about 18 hyperthyroidism patients plus 17 patients who later progressed to ophthalmopathy. For training and testing, the 80 to 100 patients in the discovery cohort were randomly divided in a 7:3 ratio. In six Graves' hyperthyroidism patients, the study also compared T-cell repertoires from thyroid tissue with T-cell repertoires from blood. After sampling, hyperthyroidism patients received methimazole starting at 30 mg daily, and ophthalmopathy patients received high-dose intravenous methylprednisolone. According to the paper, TCR Vbeta CDR3 sequencing was carried out on 135 peripheral blood samples, which came from fewer than 50 ophthalmopathy, around 75 hyperthyroidism and roughly 17 progressor patients. Results and caveats for the whole study, not just this receptor: Sample size was not statistically predetermined, and blinding of investigators to group allocation was not performed. Most expanded thyroid clonotypes (frequency above 0.001) were also found in blood, which suggests that blood repertoires may mirror thyroid immune responses. In validation, the model predicted progression to ophthalmopathy a median of around 6.5 months before onset, with about 71% sensitivity and about 75% specificity. A model built on a 13 V-J signature distinguished ophthalmopathy from stable hyperthyroidism, reaching roughly 88% sensitivity and around 81% specificity in cross-validation and 80%/75% in testing.

Points on this clonotype: What antigen it recognizes has not been identified. Qualities for individual bases were not recorded, and no much larger clone is one base off.

TCR beta CDR3 regions were amplified from RNA transcripts. The first round of RT-PCR for the TCR CDR3 was performed with the HTBI primer set and the Qiagen OneStep RT-PCR kit. The libraries were constructed in a second round of multiplex PCR and then size-selected and purified. Sequencing of the libraries was done on an Illumina HiSeq2000 using paired-end 100 bp reads. Per the original workflow: SOAPnuke was used to process the raw data, throwing out any read that contained adapters or uncalled bases, had a mean Phred below 15, or lacked an exact constant-primer or identifier match. COPE v1.2.5 was used to merge the high-quality paired reads, and each unique nucleotide sequence was defined as a clonotype. Clonotypes were aligned to IMGT TRBV, TRBD and TRBJ reference segments using MiTCR v1.1. The analysis included only V-J combinations with a frequency above 0.0001, which together covered 99.2% of the repertoires. A TCS score was defined as the ratio between F50 (clonal expansion) and ExV (chaos), using BLOSUM62-based TCRdist between CDR3 peptides within each V-J. Welch's t-statistics and random forest reduced roughly 500 V-J features to roughly 13, which were used in a naive Bayes classifier (R e1071). The raw public data were reprocessed by TCRdb itself: fastp quality trimming at Q25, MiXCR clonotype calling, in-frame beta chains only. CDR3 protein sequences are deduplicated, and each keeps its most common genes and DNA. Here the V and J calls rest on TCRdb's processing, not on the authors' analysis. For this sample there are a few hundred thousand distinct CDR3 sequences; 20% to 25% appear just once. 73% of the sample lies in the top ten.

From the cysteine up to the phenylalanine, the CDR3 has a length of 14 residues. CDR3 DNA only is kept here, 42 bases in frame from base 1. CDR1 and CDR2 are read off the germline V gene as MNHEY and SVGEGT. Trimming takes 8 bases off V and 4 bases off J; junction bases not matched to a gene: 7. Stable Graves' hyperthyroidism was defined as no progression to ophthalmopathy during 18 months of follow-up. The hyperthyroidism patients were between 18 and 65 years old and newly diagnosed, with a disease duration of less than 2 months. Patients with uncontrolled infections, other autoimmune diseases, pregnancy or lactation were excluded. Diagnoses were established on the basis of clinical symptoms, serum thyroxine and TRAb, thyroid ultrasound, and orbital computed tomography. Ficoll-Paque density gradient centrifugation was used to isolate PBMCs from about 9.4 ml of fresh peripheral blood. Trizol reagent was used to extract total RNA, and RNA quality was then checked on an Agilent 2100 Bioanalyzer.

The TCR comes from a man aged 50-59 years with Graves' hyperthyroidism. Specimen: blood. The chain employs TRBV6-2 or TRBV6-3 and TRBJ1-1; 10 central nucleotides agree with TRBD1. The DNA is as follows: TGTGCCAGCGGTAGACAGGGGGCGACCACTGAAGCTTTCTTT. Its product reads: CASGRQGATTEAFF.